The clone carrying this TCR beta chain has at least ten counts. Its target is unknown. TCR beta CDR3 region amplification was performed from RNA transcripts. First-round RT-PCR with HTBI primers amplified the TCR CDR3 region. TCRdb passed the multiplex PCR reads through MiXCR, listing each CDR3 protein once. This sample carries fewer than 700,000 distinct CDR3 sequences, about 17% of them seen once, and the ten largest clones take over 3.5%. This entry comes from a study of T cells in Graves' hyperthyroidism and ophthalmopathy. Study outcomes and limitations: By a 13 V-J model, ophthalmopathy was set apart from stable hyperthyroidism.

V lost 2 bases to trimming and J lost 0 bases; unmatched junction nucleotides: 4. CDR1 and CDR2 from the germline V gene are SGHTA and FQGNSA. This CDR3 has 16 residues. This rearrangement joins TRBV7-2 to TRBJ2-7; 10 nucleotides line up with TRBD2. Specimen: blood. The sequence was obtained from a woman aged 25 to 39 with Graves' hyperthyroidism. The CDR3 protein is CASSLRAGGSSYEQYF. CDR3 sequence (DNA): TGTGCCAGCAGCTTAAGAGCGGGAGGGAGCTCCTACGAGCAGTACTTC.